The sequence of this T cell receptor (beta chain) was determined in a study of T cell repertoires in cytomegalovirus infection. Each CDR3 protein gets one entry after TCRdb re-called the reads with MiXCR. The sample has 600,000 to 800,000 distinct CDR3 sequences; 20% to 25% are singletons. Study results and limitations: Clonotypes of TCR beta that were HLA-C-restricted and CMV-specific dominated the ex vivo response.

In its sample, this clonotype was seen a few times. The antigen remains unidentified. The germline gives CDR1 LNHNV, CDR2 YYDKDF (reference sequence). V dropped 2 bases and J dropped 5 bases, with 6 bases sitting between them. The CDR3 is made up of 12 amino acids. V usage is TRBV15 and J usage is TRBJ1-1; D is ambiguous. The receptor was isolated from a human donor in good health (CMV status not recorded). Some clones in this sample may be carry-over from other donors' samples. Sequencing was performed on CD8+ T cells from PBMCs. The CDR3 nucleotides read TGTGCCACCAGCAGAATCCCGACTGAAGCTTTCTTT. Translation: CATSRIPTEAFF. Together with reference TRBV15 and TRBJ1-1, the CDR3 gives the full variable domain: DAMVIQNPRYQVTQFGKPVTLSCSQTLNHNVMYWYQQKSSQAPKLLFHYYDKDFNNEADTPDNFQSRRPNTSFCFLDIRSPGLGDTAMYLCATSRIPTEAFFGQGTRLTVV.